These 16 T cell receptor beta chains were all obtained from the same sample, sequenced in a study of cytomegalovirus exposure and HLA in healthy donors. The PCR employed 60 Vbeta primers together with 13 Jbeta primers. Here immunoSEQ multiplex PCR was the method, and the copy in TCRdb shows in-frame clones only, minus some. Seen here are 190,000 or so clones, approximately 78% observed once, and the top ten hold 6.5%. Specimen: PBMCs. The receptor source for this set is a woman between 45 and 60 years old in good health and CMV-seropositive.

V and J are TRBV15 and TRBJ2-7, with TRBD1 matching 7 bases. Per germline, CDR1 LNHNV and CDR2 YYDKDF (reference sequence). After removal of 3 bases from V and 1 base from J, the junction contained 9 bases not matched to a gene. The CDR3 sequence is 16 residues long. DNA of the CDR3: TGTGCCACCAGCAGGGAGCCACCGACAGGGTCCTACGAGCAGTACTTC. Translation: CATSREPPTGSYEQYF.

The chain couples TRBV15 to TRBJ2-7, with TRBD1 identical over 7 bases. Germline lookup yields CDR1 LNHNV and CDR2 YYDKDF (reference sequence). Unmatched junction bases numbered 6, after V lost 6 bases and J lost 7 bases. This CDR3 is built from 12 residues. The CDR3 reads CATRGQTSEQYF. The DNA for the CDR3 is TGTGCCACCAGGGGACAGACGAGTGAGCAGTACTTC. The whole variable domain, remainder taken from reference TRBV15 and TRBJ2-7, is DAMVIQNPRYQVTQFGKPVTLSCSQTLNHNVMYWYQQKSSQAPKLLFHYYDKDFNNEADTPDNFQSRRPNTSFCFLDIRSPGLGDTAMYLCATRGQTSEQYFGPGTRLTVT.

CDR3 residues: CASSPGAGVSYNEQFF. In DNA, the CDR3 is TGTGCCAGCTCTCCTGGAGCGGGAGTCTCATACAATGAGCAGTTCTTC. The rearrangement links TRBV6-6 to TRBJ2-1; TRBD2 agrees at 8 bases. Germline lookup yields CDR1 MNHNY and CDR2 SVGAGI (reference sequence). The CDR3 contains 16 residues. J lost 4 bases, V lost 8 bases, and 13 bases had no gene match.

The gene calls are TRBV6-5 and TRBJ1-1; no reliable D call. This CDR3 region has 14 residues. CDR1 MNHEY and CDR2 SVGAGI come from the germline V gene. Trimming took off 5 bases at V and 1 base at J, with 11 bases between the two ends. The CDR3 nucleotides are TGTGCCAGCAGTAGAGATGCAGGGAACACTGAAGCTTTCTTT. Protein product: CASSRDAGNTEAFF.

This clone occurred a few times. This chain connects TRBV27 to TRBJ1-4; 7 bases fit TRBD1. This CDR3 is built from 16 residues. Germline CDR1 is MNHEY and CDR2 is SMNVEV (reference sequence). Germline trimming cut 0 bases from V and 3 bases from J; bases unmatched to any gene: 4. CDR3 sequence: CASSLSFTGANEKLFF. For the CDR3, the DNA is TGTGCCAGCAGTTTATCCTTCACAGGGGCTAATGAAAAACTGTTTTTT.

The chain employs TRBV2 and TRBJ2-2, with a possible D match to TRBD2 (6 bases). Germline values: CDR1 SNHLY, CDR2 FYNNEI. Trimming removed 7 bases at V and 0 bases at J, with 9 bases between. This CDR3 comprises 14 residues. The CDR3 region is CASMEGSNTGELFF. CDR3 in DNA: TGTGCCAGCATGGAGGGGTCGAACACCGGGGAGCTGTTTTTT.

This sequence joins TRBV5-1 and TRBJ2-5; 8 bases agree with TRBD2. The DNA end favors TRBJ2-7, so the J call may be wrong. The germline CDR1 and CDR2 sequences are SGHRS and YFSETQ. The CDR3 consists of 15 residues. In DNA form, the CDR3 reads TGCGCCAGCAGCGGCGGGGGGTCCACCTCCTACGAGCAGTACTTC. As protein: CASSGGGSTSYEQYF.

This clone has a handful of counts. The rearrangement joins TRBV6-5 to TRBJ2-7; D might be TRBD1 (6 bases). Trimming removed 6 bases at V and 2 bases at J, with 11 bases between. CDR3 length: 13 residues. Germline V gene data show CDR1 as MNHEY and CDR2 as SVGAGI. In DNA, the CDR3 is TGTGCCAGCAGCTTCACAGGGACCTACGAGCAGTACTTC. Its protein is CASSFTGTYEQYF.

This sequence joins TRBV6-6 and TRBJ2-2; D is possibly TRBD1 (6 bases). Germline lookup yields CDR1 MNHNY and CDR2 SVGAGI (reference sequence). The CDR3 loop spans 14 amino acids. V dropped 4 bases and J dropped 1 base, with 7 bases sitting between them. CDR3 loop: CASSWGQNTGELFF. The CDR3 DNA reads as TGTGCCAGCAGTTGGGGACAGAACACCGGGGAGCTGTTTTTT.

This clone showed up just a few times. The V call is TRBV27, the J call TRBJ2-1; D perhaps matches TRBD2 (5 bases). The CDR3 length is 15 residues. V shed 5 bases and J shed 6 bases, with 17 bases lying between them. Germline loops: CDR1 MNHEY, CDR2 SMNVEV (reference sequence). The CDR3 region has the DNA TGTGCCAGCAGTCCAGGACTTCACATCAGCAATGAGCAGTTCTTC. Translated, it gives CASSPGLHISNEQFF.

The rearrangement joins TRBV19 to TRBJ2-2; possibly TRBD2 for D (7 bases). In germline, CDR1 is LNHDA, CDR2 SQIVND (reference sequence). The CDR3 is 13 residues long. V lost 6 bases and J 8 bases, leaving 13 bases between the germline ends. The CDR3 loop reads CASRGRGTGELFF. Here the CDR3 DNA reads TGTGCCAGTAGGGGGAGGGGGACTGGGGAGCTGTTTTTT.

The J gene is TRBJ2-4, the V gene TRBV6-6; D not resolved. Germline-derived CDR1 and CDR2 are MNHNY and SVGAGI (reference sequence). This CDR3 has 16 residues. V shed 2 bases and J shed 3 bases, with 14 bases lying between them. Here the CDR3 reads CASSYRLPPNKNIQYF. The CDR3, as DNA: TGTGCCAGCAGTTACCGTCTTCCCCCTAACAAAAACATTCAGTACTTC.

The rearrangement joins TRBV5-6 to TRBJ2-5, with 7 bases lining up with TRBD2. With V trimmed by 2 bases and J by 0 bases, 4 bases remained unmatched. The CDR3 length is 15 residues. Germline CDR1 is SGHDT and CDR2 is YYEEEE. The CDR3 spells CASSFGLADQETQYF. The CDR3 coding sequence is TGTGCCAGCAGCTTCGGGCTAGCGGACCAAGAGACCCAGTACTTC.

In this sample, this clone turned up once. DNA for the CDR3: TGTGCCACCAGCAGAGGTTTCGGGGGTAGCTCCTACGAGCAGTACTTC. Translation: CATSRGFGGSSYEQYF. The chain joins TRBV15 to TRBJ2-7; tentative D call: TRBD2 (6 bases). Germline V CDR1 and CDR2: LNHNV, YYDKDF (reference sequence). This CDR3 spans 16 amino acids. Trimming removed 1 base at V and 0 bases at J, with 13 bases between.

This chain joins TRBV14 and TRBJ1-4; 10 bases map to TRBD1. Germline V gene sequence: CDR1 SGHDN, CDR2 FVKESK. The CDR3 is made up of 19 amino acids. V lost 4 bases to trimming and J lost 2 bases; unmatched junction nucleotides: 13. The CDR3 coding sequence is TGTGCCAGCAGCCTCGTACCGGGACAGGGGCTTTCTACTAATGAAAAACTGTTTTTT. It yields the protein CASSLVPGQGLSTNEKLFF.

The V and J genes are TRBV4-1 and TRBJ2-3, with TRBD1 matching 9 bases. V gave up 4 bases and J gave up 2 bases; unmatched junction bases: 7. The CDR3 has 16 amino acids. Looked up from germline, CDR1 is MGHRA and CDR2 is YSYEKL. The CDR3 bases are TGCGCCAGCAGCCCAGGGACAGGGCCGCCCACAGATACGCAGTATTTT. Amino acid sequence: CASSPGTGPPTDTQYF.